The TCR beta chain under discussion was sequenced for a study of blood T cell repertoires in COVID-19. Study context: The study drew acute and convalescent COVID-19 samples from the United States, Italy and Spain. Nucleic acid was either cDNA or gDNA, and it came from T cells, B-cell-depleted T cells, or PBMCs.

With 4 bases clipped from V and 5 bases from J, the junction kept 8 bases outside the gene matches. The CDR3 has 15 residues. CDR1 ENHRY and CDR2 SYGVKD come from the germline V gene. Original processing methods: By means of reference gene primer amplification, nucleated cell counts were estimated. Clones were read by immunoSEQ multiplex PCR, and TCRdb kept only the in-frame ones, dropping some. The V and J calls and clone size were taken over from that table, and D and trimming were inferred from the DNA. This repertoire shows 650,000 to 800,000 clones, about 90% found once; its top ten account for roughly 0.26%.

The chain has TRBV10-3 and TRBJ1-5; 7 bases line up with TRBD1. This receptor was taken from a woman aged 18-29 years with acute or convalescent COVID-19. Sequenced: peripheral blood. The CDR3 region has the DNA TGTGCCATCAGTGTTCGGCAGGGGGAGGATCAGCCCCAGCATTTT. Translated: CAISVRQGEDQPQHF.